This T cell receptor beta chain was profiled in a study of shared T cell receptors in the human thymus. Repertoires were generated with immunoSEQ multiplex PCR, while TCRdb's copy carries only in-frame clones and drops some. Of over 650,000 clones detected, 87% appear once; the ten largest clones hold over 0.008%. This sample also appeared in a second study, on human thymus T cells. From that study: All donors were healthy Finnish infants who were undergoing corrective surgery to treat congenital heart defects. Resections that were taken during corrective heart surgery supplied the thymus tissue. V and J genes seemed to be used with bias in thymic and blood repertoires. Related work showed strongly overlapping thymic repertoires across unrelated individuals.

The specimen sequenced was thymocytes. This TCR came from a boy under two years old with a congenital heart defect.

CDR3 coding DNA: TGTGCCAGCACTTCGCGGGACAGAATAAACTATGGCTACACCTTC. Translating it yields CASTSRDRINYGYTF. The V call is TRBV6-1, the J call TRBJ1-2, with TRBD1 matching over 7 bases. Germline values: CDR1 MNHNS, CDR2 SASEGT. This CDR3 is 15 amino acids long. V shed 7 bases, J shed 2 bases, and the junction held 10 bases outside the gene matches.